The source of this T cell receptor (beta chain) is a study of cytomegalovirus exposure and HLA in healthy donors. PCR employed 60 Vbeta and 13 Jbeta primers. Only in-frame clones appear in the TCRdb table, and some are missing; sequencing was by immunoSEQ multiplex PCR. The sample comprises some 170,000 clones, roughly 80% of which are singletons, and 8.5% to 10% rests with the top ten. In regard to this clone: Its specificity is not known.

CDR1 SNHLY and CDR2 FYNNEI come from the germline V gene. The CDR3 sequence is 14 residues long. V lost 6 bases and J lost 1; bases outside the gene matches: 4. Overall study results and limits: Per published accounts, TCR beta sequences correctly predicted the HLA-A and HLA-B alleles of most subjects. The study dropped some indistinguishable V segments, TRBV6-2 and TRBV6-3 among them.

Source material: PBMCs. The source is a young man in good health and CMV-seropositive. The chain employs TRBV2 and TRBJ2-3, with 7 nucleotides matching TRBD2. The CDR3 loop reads CASRASGRTDTQYF. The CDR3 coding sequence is TGTGCCAGCAGGGCTAGCGGCCGCACAGATACGCAGTATTTT.